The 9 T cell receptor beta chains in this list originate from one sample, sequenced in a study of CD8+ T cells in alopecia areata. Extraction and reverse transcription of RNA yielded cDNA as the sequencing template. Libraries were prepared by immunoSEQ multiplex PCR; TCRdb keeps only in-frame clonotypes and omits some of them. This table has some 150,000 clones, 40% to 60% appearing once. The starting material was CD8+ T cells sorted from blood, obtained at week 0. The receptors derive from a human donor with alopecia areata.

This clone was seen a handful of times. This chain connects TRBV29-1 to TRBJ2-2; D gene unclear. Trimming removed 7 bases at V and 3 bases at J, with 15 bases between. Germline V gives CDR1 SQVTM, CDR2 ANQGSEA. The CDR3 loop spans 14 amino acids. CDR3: CSAGPGPDTGELFF. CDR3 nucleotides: TGCAGCGCCGGCCCCGGCCCGGACACCGGGGAGCTGTTTTTT.

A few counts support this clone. This CDR3 is CAGSRTGGYNEQFF. The CDR3 nucleotides are TGTGCCGGATCTCGGACAGGAGGATACAATGAGCAGTTCTTC. This sequence joins TRBV28 and TRBJ2-1, with TRBD1 identical over 7 bases. The length of the CDR3 is 14 residues. V shed 11 bases and J 4 bases; nucleotides not matched to a gene: 11. CDR1 and CDR2 (germline): MDHEN, SYDVKM.

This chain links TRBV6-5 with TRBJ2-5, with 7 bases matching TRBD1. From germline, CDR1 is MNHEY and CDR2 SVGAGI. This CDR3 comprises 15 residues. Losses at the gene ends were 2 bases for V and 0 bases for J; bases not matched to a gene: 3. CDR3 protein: CASSYRDRDQETQYF. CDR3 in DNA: TGTGCCAGCAGTTACCGCGACAGGGACCAAGAGACCCAGTACTTC.

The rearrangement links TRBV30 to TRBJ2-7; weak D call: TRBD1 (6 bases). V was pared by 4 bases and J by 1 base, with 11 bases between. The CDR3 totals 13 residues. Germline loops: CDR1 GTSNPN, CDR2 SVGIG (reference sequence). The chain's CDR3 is CAWNPDRSYEQYF. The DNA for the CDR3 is TGTGCCTGGAACCCGGACAGATCCTACGAGCAGTACTTC.

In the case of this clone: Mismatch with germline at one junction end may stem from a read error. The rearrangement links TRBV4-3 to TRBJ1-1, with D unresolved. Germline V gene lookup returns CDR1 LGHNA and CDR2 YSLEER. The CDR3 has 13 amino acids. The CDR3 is CASSQDRKRFRVF. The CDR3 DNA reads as TGCGCCAGCAGCCAAGATAGGAAACGATTTAGGGTCTTT.

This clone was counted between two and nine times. CDR3 loop: CASSSSGAGVDEQFF. The DNA of the CDR3 is TGTGCCAGCAGTTCCTCGGGAGCGGGGGTCGATGAGCAGTTCTTC. This chain joins TRBV27 and TRBJ2-1, with 8 bases matching TRBD2. The CDR3 consists of 15 residues. The germline CDR1 and CDR2 sequences are MNHEY and SMNVEV (reference sequence). The J segment lost 8 bases and the V segment lost 4 bases, leaving 10 bases of the junction unmatched.

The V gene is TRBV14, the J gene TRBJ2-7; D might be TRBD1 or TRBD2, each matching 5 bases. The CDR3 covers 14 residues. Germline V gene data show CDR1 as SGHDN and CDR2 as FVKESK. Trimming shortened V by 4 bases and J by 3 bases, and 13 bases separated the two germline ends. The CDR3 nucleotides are TGTGCCAGCAGCCCAGGGACGGGGCACTACGAGCAGTACTTC. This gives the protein CASSPGTGHYEQYF.

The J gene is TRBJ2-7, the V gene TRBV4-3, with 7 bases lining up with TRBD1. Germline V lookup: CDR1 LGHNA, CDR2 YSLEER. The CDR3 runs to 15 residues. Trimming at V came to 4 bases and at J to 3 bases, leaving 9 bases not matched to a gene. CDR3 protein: CASSLSRDSYYEQYF. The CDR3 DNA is TGCGCCAGCAGCCTCTCCCGGGACAGCTACTACGAGCAGTACTTC.

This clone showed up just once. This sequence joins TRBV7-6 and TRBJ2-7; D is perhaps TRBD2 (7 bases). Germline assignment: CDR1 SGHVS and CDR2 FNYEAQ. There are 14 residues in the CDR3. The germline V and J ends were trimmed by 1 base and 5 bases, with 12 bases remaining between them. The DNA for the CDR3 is TGTGCCAGCAGCTTAGAGCGGGGACACCACGAGCAGTACTTC. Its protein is CASSLERGHHEQYF. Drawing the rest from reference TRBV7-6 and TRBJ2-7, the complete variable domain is GAGVSQSPRYKVTKRGQDVALRCDPISGHVSLYWYRQALGQGPEFLTYFNYEAQQDKSGLPNDRFSAERPEGSISTLTIQRTEQRDSAMYRCASSLERGHHEQYFGPGTRLTVT.